This T cell receptor beta chain came from a study of blood T cell repertoires in COVID-19. Study at large: Italy, Spain and the United States were the sources of the convalescent and acute COVID-19 samples.

Assignments of participants to cohorts depended upon their own reported clinical history. This clone was recorded once. Libraries were prepared by immunoSEQ multiplex PCR; TCRdb keeps only in-frame clonotypes and omits some of them. The sample holds around 310,000 clones; roughly 90% are singletons and the top ten take less than 9.5%. V shed 5 bases and J shed 4 bases, with 16 bases lying between them. The CDR3 is made up of 15 amino acids. CDR1 and CDR2 (germline): MDHEN, SYDVKM. The origin of this receptor is a woman aged 25 to 39 who had recovered from COVID-19. Source material: PBMCs or T cells enriched from blood (not recorded which). The V call is TRBV28, the J call TRBJ2-3; D possibly corresponds to TRBD2 (6 bases). The CDR3: CASSPSWRVADTQYF. The CDR3 DNA reads TGTGCCAGCAGTCCCTCATGGAGGGTGGCAGATACGCAGTATTTT.